A selection of T cell receptor beta chains follows, all from one sample in a study of vaccination and CD4 T cells after COVID-19. No antigen has been assigned to these receptors. TCRdb re-called the PCR reads through MiXCR, storing one row per CDR3 protein. Of 15,000 or so distinct CDR3 sequences in the sample, 44% are singletons; the top ten hold around 3.6%. Sample: CD4+ T cells from blood, cultured in vitro. The receptors stem from a human donor who had recovered from COVID-19. Each CDR3 is given with its conserved first and last residue. The D gene is left open where the match is weak.

. | TRBV27 | CATRGPGELFF
. | TRBV20-1 | CSARRGNEQYF
TRBD2 | TRBV20-1 | CSARGVAGAGETQYF
. | TRBV2 | CASRQGGDTIYF
TRBD2 | TRBV6-1 | CASSHSGRSSTDTQYF
. | TRBV7-3 | CASSHDGAGPEAFF
. | TRBV20-1 | CSARGGDYEQYF
. | TRBV6-5 | CASSYTAGAKNTGELFF
TRBD1 | TRBV6-2/TRBV6-3 | CASSYLQGADGEQFF
TRBD1 | TRBV12-3/TRBV12-4 | CASSRGQGETQYF
. | TRBV7-2 | CASSPQHNTEAFF
TRBD1 | TRBV29-1 | CSVGQGDNQPQHF
. | TRBV20-1 | CSARAGRRNYGYTF
. | TRBV6-1 | CASSGTANTGELFF
. | TRBV20-1 | CSVSENTEAFF
. | TRBV20-1 | CSARGLAKNIQYF
. | TRBV20-1 | CSARSSTNIQYF
. | TRBV20-1 | CSASSPLTANTEAFF
. | TRBV6-1 | CASTPGAVQPQHF
. | TRBV20-1 | CSARPGGVLTGELFF
. | TRBV20-1 | CSARRPGETQYF
TRBD1 | TRBV19 | CASSGTGGGADTQYF
. | TRBV20-1 | CSARPTSPGELFF
. | TRBV6-4 | CASSAILAYNEQFF
TRBD2 | TRBV7-9 | CASSQSPGGGRGTDTQYF
. | TRBV10-1 | CASSESTGPSSYNEQFF
. | TRBV18 | CASSPEGAQYF
. | TRBV7-2 | CASSFLISGYTF
. | TRBV19 | CASSIAVTDTQYF
TRBD1 | TRBV6-5 | CASSYRLGQGTSPLHF
. | TRBV4-3 | CASSHLQGIRKRVGIQETQYF
. | TRBV3-1 | CASSQNLIDTQYF
. | TRBV20-1 | CSASSGYGYTF
. | TRBV6-5 | CASSYTLVSGANVLTF
. | TRBV28 | CAGSATQDLGYTF
. | TRBV20-1 | CSARALAGGQPQHF
TRBD1 | TRBV25-1 | CASSELEQGVLDTQYF
TRBD1 | TRBV30 | CAWGQGIGQPQHF
TRBD1 | TRBV11-2 | CASSENRGTDTQYF
TRBD1 | TRBV18 | CASSPGQPRGETQYF
. | TRBV6-1 | CASSEVIGGSAGNQPQHF
TRBD2 | TRBV7-2 | CASSIAGGLLGEQYF
. | TRBV20-1 | CSAPRGRVGDTQYF
. | TRBV6-2/TRBV6-3 | CASGRRFYEQYF
. | TRBV6-1 | CASSHPGFGAQYF
TRBD2 | TRBV19 | CASTHTTSAWPYEQYF
TRBD2 | TRBV20-1 | CSASGLADEETQYF
TRBD2 | TRBV14 | CASSQRGILAGLETQYF